This T cell receptor beta chain was identified in a study of a mutant IDH1 vaccine in newly diagnosed glioma. About the research overall: Onset of vaccination occurred 4-6 weeks following radiotherapy alone, or with temozolomide cycles.

A remark on this clone: The antigen remains undetermined.

Produced via immunoSEQ multiplex PCR; TCRdb's table is partial and in-frame only. The sample lists more than 50,000 clones, roughly 80% occurring once. Trimming took 2 bases from V and 2 from J, leaving 13 bases between them. Germline CDR1 is MNHEY and CDR2 is SMNVEV (reference sequence). The CDR3 spans 17 residues. Time point here: week 11, during vaccination. Topical imiquimod accompanied each vaccine dose, which consisted of 300 ug of mutant IDH1 20-mer peptide. Donors had new WHO grade 3 or 4 IDH1-mutant, ATRX-lost astrocytomas. The source is a man between 50 and 59 years old with glioma. The rearrangement uses TRBV27 and TRBJ2-6; a weak D match, TRBD2 (5 bases). This specimen consisted of PBMCs, obtained from a glioma patient whose treatment included an IDH1 peptide vaccine. This CDR3 reads CASSLTSGIAGANVLTF. In DNA form, the CDR3 reads TGTGCCAGCAGTTTAACGTCCGGGATCGCTGGGGCCAACGTCCTGACTTTC.